Each of the 29 T cell receptor beta chains below was sequenced from the same sample in a study of blood T cell repertoires in COVID-19. Clones were sequenced by immunoSEQ multiplex PCR, and TCRdb holds only the in-frame ones, with some missing. The sample has some 260,000 clones; around four fifths are singletons. Material: peripheral blood. The receptor set was obtained from a woman in her thirties or forties with active or convalescent COVID-19.

The rearrangement uses TRBV9 and TRBJ1-1; no reliable D call. This CDR3 comprises 14 residues. The V end lost 0 bases, the J end lost 2 bases, and 8 bases lay between the germline ends. The V gene's germline CDR1 is SGDLS and CDR2 YYNGEE. The CDR3 DNA is TGTGCCAGCAGCGTAGCAGGAAGTAACACTGAAGCTTTCTTT. Its protein product is CASSVAGSNTEAFF.

This sequence joins TRBV19 and TRBJ1-5, with 7 bases lining up with TRBD1. Per germline, CDR1 LNHDA and CDR2 SQIVND (reference sequence). CDR3 length equals 14 residues. V shed 6 bases and J 5 bases; nucleotides not matched to a gene: 7. CDR3 sequence (DNA): TGTGCCAGTAGCAATGACAGGGTTCATCAGCCCCAGCATTTT. This translates into CASSNDRVHQPQHF.

The chain links TRBV15 to TRBJ1-5; D remains unclear. This CDR3 comprises 15 residues. Germline V gives CDR1 LNHNV, CDR2 YYDKDF (reference sequence). The ends were cut back, 3 bases at V and 7 bases at J, with 16 bases in the middle. The CDR3 nucleotides read TGTGCCACCAGCAGGCAACGGGGTCGAGAACAGCCCCAGCATTTT. Amino acids: CATSRQRGREQPQHF.

This chain connects TRBV10-1 to TRBJ1-5; TRBD1 is a possible D gene (5 bases). Germline V gene lookup returns CDR1 WNHNN and CDR2 SYGVQD (reference sequence). The V end lost 2 bases, the J end lost 3 bases, and 11 bases lay between the germline ends. CDR3 length equals 15 residues. This chain's CDR3 is CASSEEGLLNQPQHF. The CDR3 DNA sequence: TGCGCCAGCAGTGAGGAGGGACTGCTCAATCAGCCCCAGCATTTT.

This clone was counted once. This chain connects TRBV7-7 to TRBJ1-4; D possibly corresponds to TRBD1 (6 bases). V was pared by 1 base and J by 4 bases, with 10 bases between. CDR1 and CDR2 from the germline V gene are SSHAT and FNYEAQ (reference sequence). The length of the CDR3 is 15 residues. CDR3 protein: CASSLGAGDNEKLFF. CDR3 coding DNA: TGTGCCAGCAGCTTAGGGGCAGGGGATAATGAAAAACTGTTTTTT.

The rearrangement links TRBV19 to TRBJ2-1, with TRBD1 matching 8 bases. Germline values: CDR1 LNHDA, CDR2 SQIVND (reference sequence). With V trimmed by 7 bases and J by 4 bases, 9 bases remained unmatched. The CDR3 covers 15 residues. The CDR3 region is CASTPLGQAYNEQFF. In nucleotides, the CDR3 is TGTGCCAGTACCCCCTTGGGACAGGCTTACAATGAGCAGTTCTTC.

The chain joins TRBV7-2 to TRBJ1-1, with D perhaps matching TRBD1 (6 bases). V lost 1 base to trimming and J lost 3 bases, with 12 bases between them. The CDR3 consists of 15 residues. From germline, CDR1 is SGHTA and CDR2 FQGNSA. DNA of the CDR3: TGTGCCAGCAGCTTAGTGGCAGGGGTGGACACTGAAGCTTTCTTT. It specifies CASSLVAGVDTEAFF.

This clone has just a few counts. The CDR3 DNA sequence: TGTGCCAGCAGCTTAGGCTCAACCCAGTATAATGAAAAACTGTTTTTT. The encoded protein is CASSLGSTQYNEKLFF. The chain carries TRBV7-9 and TRBJ1-4; no definite D call. There are 16 residues in the CDR3. Germline V gene lookup returns CDR1 SEHNR and CDR2 FQNEAQ (reference sequence). Trimming removed 1 base from V and 4 bases from J, with 13 bases in between.

This rearrangement joins TRBV10-3 to TRBJ1-2, with 11 bases matching TRBD1. The CDR3 spans 15 residues. Germline CDR1 and CDR2: ENHRY and SYGVKD. V was pared by 2 bases and J by 6 bases, with 5 bases of the junction left unmatched. The CDR3 reads CAISEVDRGRDGYTF. DNA for the CDR3: TGTGCCATCAGTGAGGTGGACAGGGGGCGTGATGGCTACACCTTC.

Within the sample, this clone is medium-sized. The V gene is TRBV9, the J gene TRBJ2-3; a weak D match, TRBD1 (6 bases). CDR1 and CDR2 (germline): SGDLS, YYNGEE. The germline V and J ends were trimmed by 2 bases and 4 bases, with 14 bases remaining between them. This CDR3 spans 15 amino acids. CDR3 region: CASSVLGRQADTQYF. For the CDR3, the DNA is TGTGCCAGCAGCGTCTTAGGCCGACAGGCAGATACGCAGTATTTT.

In this sample, this clone turned up a few times. The J gene is TRBJ1-3, the V gene TRBV9; 7 bases are a match to TRBD1. V was pared by 1 base and J by 2 bases, with 3 bases of the junction left unmatched. Per the germline V gene, CDR1 is SGDLS and CDR2 is YYNGEE. The CDR3 is made up of 15 amino acids. The DNA of the CDR3 is TGTGCCAGCAGCGTAAGTGACAGGGCTGGAAACACCATATATTTT. Its protein product is CASSVSDRAGNTIYF.

This sequence joins TRBV7-2 and TRBJ2-1; a possible D gene is TRBD2 (7 bases). Trimming removed 1 base from V and 6 bases from J, with 16 bases in between. This CDR3 region has 16 residues. From germline, CDR1 is SGHTA and CDR2 FQGNSA. The CDR3 sequence: CASSLDGGGRPNEQFF. The CDR3 DNA reads as TGTGCCAGCAGCTTAGATGGGGGGGGCCGCCCCAATGAGCAGTTCTTC.

The chain couples TRBV5-6 to TRBJ1-2, with D possibly being TRBD1 (5 bases). Germline V gene sequence: CDR1 SGHDT, CDR2 YYEEEE. V was clipped by 0 bases and J by 8 bases, with 17 bases between them. The CDR3 has 15 amino acids. The CDR3: CASSLVRGTMDGYTF. CDR3 nucleotide sequence: TGTGCCAGCAGCTTGGTACGGGGGACGATGGACGGCTACACCTTC.

This clone was observed once. The CDR3 loop reads CASRPRGLNTEAFF. The CDR3 region has the DNA TGTGCCAGCAGGCCCCGTGGGCTGAACACTGAAGCTTTCTTT. The chain carries TRBV5-4 and TRBJ1-1; D unresolved. This CDR3 spans 14 amino acids. Deletions cut 5 bases from V and 0 bases from J, with 11 bases between. Germline CDR1 is SGHNT and CDR2 is YYREEE (reference sequence).

The chain couples TRBV28 to TRBJ2-2; no firm D call. The V gene's germline CDR1 is MDHEN and CDR2 SYDVKM. The CDR3 has 13 amino acids. V shed 6 bases and J shed 0 bases, with 5 bases lying between them. This CDR3 reads CASRSTNTGELFF. CDR3 nucleotides: TGTGCCAGCAGATCCACGAACACCGGGGAGCTGTTTTTT.

The chain uses TRBV5-4 and TRBJ1-2; 7 positions agree with TRBD1. The CDR3 consists of 15 residues. The trim removed 3 bases at V and 10 bases at J, leaving 15 bases unmatched. Germline V gene data show CDR1 as SGHNT and CDR2 as YYREEE (reference sequence). CDR3 residues: CASSSRGGQYHDYTF. The CDR3 nucleotides read TGTGCCAGCAGCTCTCGGGGGGGACAGTACCACGACTACACCTTC. The full variable domain, in which reference TRBV5-4 and TRBJ1-2 provide the parts outside the CDR3, is ETGVTQSPTHLIKTRGQQVTLRCSSQSGHNTVSWYQQALGQGPQFIFQYYREEENGRGNFPPRFSGLQFPNYSSELNVNALELDDSALYLCASSSRGGQYHDYTFGSGTRLTVV.

The J gene is TRBJ1-4, the V gene TRBV5-1, with D possibly being TRBD1 (5 bases). V lost 0 bases and J lost 13, with 22 bases in between. The V gene's germline CDR1 is SGHRS and CDR2 YFSETQ. The CDR3 covers 16 residues. The CDR3 loop is CASSLGTKGREVRLFF. The DNA of the CDR3 is TGCGCCAGCAGCTTGGGGACGAAGGGGCGGGAAGTTAGACTGTTTTTT.

The chain carries TRBV9 and TRBJ2-3; 9 bases match TRBD1. The CDR3 contains 18 residues. The germline CDR1 and CDR2 sequences are SGDLS and YYNGEE. The ends lost 0 bases at V and 1 base at J; junction bases unmatched: 9. The CDR3, as DNA: TGTGCCAGCAGCGTAGATTCGACAGGGGGGGCGGGCACAGATACGCAGTATTTT. Its protein product is CASSVDSTGGAGTDTQYF.

V is TRBV6-5 and J is TRBJ2-3; no clear D gene. CDR1 is MNHEY and CDR2 is SVGAGI in the germline V gene. Trimming left V 5 bases short and J 1 base short, with 13 bases between. This CDR3 is built from 15 residues. CDR3 residues: CASSPVAGGTDTQYF. The CDR3 DNA is TGTGCCAGCAGTCCCGTGGCAGGTGGCACAGATACGCAGTATTTT.

The V call is TRBV2, the J call TRBJ1-1; D might be TRBD1 (6 bases). In germline, CDR1 is SNHLY, CDR2 FYNNEI. The length of the CDR3 is 16 residues. The ends were cut back, 5 bases at V and 1 base at J, with 17 bases in the middle. The CDR3 DNA is TGTGCCAGCAGTCCGCCCTGGGGGACACCGAACACTGAAGCTTTCTTT. Translating it yields CASSPPWGTPNTEAFF.

The rearrangement uses TRBV19 and TRBJ1-2; D perhaps matches TRBD1 (5 bases). V lost 6 bases and J 7 bases, leaving 15 bases between the germline ends. Germline V gene sequence: CDR1 LNHDA, CDR2 SQIVND (reference sequence). This CDR3 contains 13 residues. CDR3 sequence: CASRRQRDRGYTF. The CDR3 DNA reads TGTGCCAGTAGAAGACAGCGAGACCGTGGCTACACCTTC. Filled out from reference TRBV19 and TRBJ1-2, the complete variable domain reads DGGITQSPKYLFRKEGQNVTLSCEQNLNHDAMYWYRQDPGQGLRLIYYSQIVNDFQKGDIAEGYSVSREKKESFPLTVTSAQKNPTAFYLCASRRQRDRGYTFGSGTRLTVV.

The CDR3 DNA follows: TGTGCCAGCAGCTCGCAATCTACCTCCACAGATACGCAGTATTTT. It codes for CASSSQSTSTDTQYF. The chain is built from TRBV7-2 and TRBJ2-3; D is unresolved. Germline V CDR1 and CDR2: SGHTA, FQGNSA. The CDR3 totals 15 residues. Trimming shortened V by 4 bases and J by 2 bases, and 13 bases separated the two germline ends. The full variable domain, in which reference TRBV7-2 and TRBJ2-3 provide the parts outside the CDR3, is GAGVSQSPSNKVTEKGKDVELRCDPISGHTALYWYRQSLGQGLEFLIYFQGNSAPDKSGLPSDRFSAERTGGSVSTLTIQRTQQEDSAVYLCASSSQSTSTDTQYFGPGTRLTVL.

The J gene is TRBJ1-6, the V gene TRBV5-1, with 8 bases that match TRBD1. The CDR3 consists of 13 residues. V shed 5 bases and J 9 bases; nucleotides not matched to a gene: 4. CDR1 is SGHRS, CDR2 YFSETQ, per germline. The CDR3 bases are TGCGCCAGCAGTGAGGACAGGGCTTCACCCCTCCACTTT. It is translated as CASSEDRASPLHF.

The genes are TRBV10-3 and TRBJ1-5; 9 bases are a match to TRBD1. In germline, CDR1 is ENHRY, CDR2 SYGVKD. V lost 11 bases to trimming and J lost 6 bases; unmatched junction nucleotides: 8. The CDR3 loop spans 13 amino acids. CDR3 sequence (DNA): TGTGCCTCCAACAGGGGGCCCGGTCAGCCCCAGCATTTT. It yields the protein CASNRGPGQPQHF.

This chain connects TRBV27 to TRBJ1-1; D perhaps matches TRBD1 (5 bases). Per germline, CDR1 MNHEY and CDR2 SMNVEV (reference sequence). The CDR3 is 12 residues long. Trimming removed 9 bases from V and 6 bases from J, with 14 bases in between. The CDR3, as DNA: TGTGCCAGTGGGACGGGAGGCCCTGAAGCTTTCTTT. Translation: CASGTGGPEAFF.

This clone was detected ten times or more. The rearrangement links TRBV29-1 to TRBJ1-5, with 7 bases aligning to TRBD1. From germline, CDR1 is SQVTM and CDR2 ANQGSEA. The CDR3 runs to 14 residues. After removal of 5 bases from V and 4 bases from J, the junction contained 8 bases not matched to a gene. CDR3 sequence (DNA): TGCAGCGTTATAACCGGGACAGAGAATCAGCCCCAGCATTTT. Encoded protein: CSVITGTENQPQHF. The full variable domain, completed using reference TRBV29-1 and TRBJ1-5, is SAVISQKPSRDICQRGTSLTIQCQVDSQVTMMFWYRQQPGQSLTLIATANQGSEATYESGFVIDKFPISRPNLTFSTLTVSNMSPEDSSIYLCSVITGTENQPQHFGDGTRLSIL.

J is TRBJ1-5 and V is TRBV19; D is unresolved. The germline V gene has CDR1 LNHDA and CDR2 SQIVND (reference sequence). CDR3 size: 14 residues. Between the trimmed V and J ends, which lost 3 bases and 5 bases, there was a span of 11 bases. The CDR3 here is CASSIPGDYQPQHF. In DNA form, the CDR3 reads TGTGCCAGTAGTATCCCCGGTGATTATCAGCCCCAGCATTTT.

This chain joins TRBV12-2 and TRBJ2-1; whether TRBD2, the table's D call, matches the DNA was not checked. TRBV12-2 is assigned pseudogene status. The CDR3 is 21 residues long. The CDR3 nucleotides are TGTGCAAGTCGCTTAGCGGGTAAAATAGCGGGGGGGCCTGAGACCTACAATGAGCAGTTCTTC. This translates into CASRLAGKIAGGPETYNEQFF.

V is TRBV6-5 and J is TRBJ2-5; D is unresolved. The length of the CDR3 is 14 residues. Germline V CDR1 and CDR2: MNHEY, SVGAGI. V was clipped by 0 bases and J by 1 base, with 6 bases between them. This CDR3 is CASSYSTGQETQYF. The CDR3 nucleotides are TGTGCCAGCAGTTACTCTACGGGCCAAGAGACCCAGTACTTC.